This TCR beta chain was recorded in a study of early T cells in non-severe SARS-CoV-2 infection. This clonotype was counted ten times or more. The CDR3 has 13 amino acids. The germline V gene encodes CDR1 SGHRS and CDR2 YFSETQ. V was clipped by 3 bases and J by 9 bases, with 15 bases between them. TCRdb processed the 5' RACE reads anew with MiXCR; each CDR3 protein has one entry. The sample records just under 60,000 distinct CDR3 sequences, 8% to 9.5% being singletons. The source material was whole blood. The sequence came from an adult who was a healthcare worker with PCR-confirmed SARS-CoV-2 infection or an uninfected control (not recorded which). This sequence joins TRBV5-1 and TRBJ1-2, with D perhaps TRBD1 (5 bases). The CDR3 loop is CASSSPGRYSYTF. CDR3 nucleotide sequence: TGCGCCAGCAGCTCTCCGGGACGGTACAGCTACACCTTC.